This T cell receptor beta chain was profiled in a study of blood T cell repertoires in COVID-19. Across the whole study: Sites in the United States, Italy and Spain provided acute and convalescent COVID-19 samples.

Here immunoSEQ multiplex PCR was the method, and the copy in TCRdb shows in-frame clones only, minus some. Found here are roughly 250,000 clones, 85% to 90% of them singletons; the top ten hold roughly 1.7%. Germline lookup yields CDR1 SEHNR and CDR2 FQNEAQ (reference sequence). This CDR3 has 18 amino acids. V lost 5 bases, J lost 5 bases, and 14 bases stayed unmatched. V is TRBV7-9 and J is TRBJ2-1, with TRBD2 matching over 11 bases. The sequenced material came from PBMCs or T cells enriched from blood (not recorded which). The TCR comes from a woman in her 50s who had recovered from COVID-19. The CDR3 DNA is TGTGCCAGCAGCCCTACCGGAAGGGGACTAGCGGTCGACAATGAGCAGTTCTTC. This codes for CASSPTGRGLAVDNEQFF.